The sequence of this TCR beta chain was determined in a study of blood T cell repertoires in COVID-19. Either two negative PCRs, clearance, or symptom resolution qualified Cohort 3 donors as recovered. TCRdb's copy holds only in-frame clones and misses some; the assay was immunoSEQ multiplex PCR. The table lists about 370,000 clones, around 91% of them singletons. Per the germline V gene, CDR1 is PRHDT and CDR2 is FYEKMQ (reference sequence). The junction had 7 bases not matched to a gene; V was cut back by 5 bases and J by 4 bases. The CDR3 totals 14 residues. The gene calls are TRBV13 and TRBJ1-2, with 7 bases fitting TRBD1. Sequenced sample: PBMCs or T cells enriched from blood (not recorded which). The sequence was collected from a man between 18 and 35 years old who had recovered from COVID-19. The CDR3 nucleotides read TGTGCCAGCAGCCCGACGGGGACAGCCTATGGCTACACCTTC. This encodes CASSPTGTAYGYTF.